The sequence of this T cell receptor beta chain was determined in a study of T cells in Graves' hyperthyroidism and ophthalmopathy. Background on the study: Peripheral blood was drawn at first diagnosis, prior to all treatment.

Study results and limitations: Blood also held most thyroid clonotypes expanded beyond 0.001. By a 13 V-J model, ophthalmopathy was set apart from stable hyperthyroidism.

Researchers amplified the TCR beta CDR3 regions from RNA transcripts. The study used the HTBI primer set for a first-round RT-PCR of the TCR CDR3. TCRdb processed the multiplex PCR reads anew with MiXCR; each CDR3 protein has one entry. The sample gives approximately 600,000 distinct CDR3 sequences, about 15% of which show up once; 5% to 7% is in the top ten. The CDR3 runs to 18 residues. Germline values: CDR1 LGHNT, CDR2 FRNRAP. Trimming removed 4 bases from V and 3 bases from J, with 24 bases in between. In its sample, this clonotype was seen many times. What it recognizes is unknown. Newly diagnosed hyperthyroidism patients aged 18 to 65 years had disease lasting under 2 months.

This rearrangement joins TRBV12-5 to TRBJ1-1; TRBD1 might be the D (6 bases). Source material: blood. The receptor was isolated from a woman aged 25 to 39 with Graves' hyperthyroidism that later progressed to Graves' ophthalmopathy. CDR3 nucleotides: TGTGCTAGTGGTTCCCAACTGGACAGTATCTATGGGGACACTGAAGCTTTCTTT. This gives the protein CASGSQLDSIYGDTEAFF.